This TCR beta chain was found in a study of T cell responses to AZD1222 COVID-19 vaccine. The table came from immunoSEQ multiplex PCR; TCRdb's copy has only in-frame clones and leaves some out. The sample has 120,000 or so clones; around nine tenths are singletons. Turning to this clone: Its specificity is not known.

Notes on the study in general: When two AZD1222 doses had been given, Spike-specific TCR breadth and depth rose. Seropositive at baseline were only a handful of AZD1222 recipients.

The germline V gene has CDR1 MNHEY and CDR2 SVGAGI. This CDR3 has 15 amino acids. The V end lost 0 bases, the J end lost 8 bases, and 16 bases lay between the germline ends. This chain uses TRBV6-5 with TRBJ1-2; D perhaps matches TRBD1 (6 bases). The source is an adult who received the AZD1222 COVID-19 vaccine. The sequences come from peripheral blood, collected 28 days after the second AZD1222 dose. This chain's CDR3 is CASSYSEQGGRGYTF. CDR3 nucleotide sequence: TGTGCCAGCAGTTACTCGGAACAGGGTGGAAGGGGCTACACCTTC.